This T cell receptor beta chain was retrieved from a study of read filtering for tumor transcriptome and immune sequencing. In the study overall: Patients were approximately 18 male and about 15 female, mean age about 65 years, range roughly 45 to 85. General study points: Single-read clonotypes: about 81.9% of IR-seq clonotypes (about 3.5% of reads), around three quarters of RNA-seq clonotypes (approximately 49% of reads). IR-seq and RNA-seq agreed better without single-read clonotypes.

This clonotype was observed at least ten times. Its antigen is undetermined. Germline V lookup: CDR1 MNHEY, CDR2 SVGEGT. The CDR3 has 15 amino acids. With 2 bases removed from V and 4 bases from J, the gap between germline ends came to 11 bases. Molecular barcoded adaptors covering alpha/delta and beta/gamma chains were used on roughly 370 ng RNA. From the reads, TCRdb called clonotypes with MiXCR, one entry per CDR3 protein. Found here are about 48,000 distinct CDR3 sequences, roughly 19% of them singletons; the top ten hold 15%. Sequenced input: a population of CD138-negative cells sorted from bone marrow. The TCR originated in a donor at least 40 years old with multiple myeloma. The chain employs TRBV6-2 or TRBV6-3 and TRBJ2-2; perhaps D is TRBD1 or TRBD2 (5 bases each). CDR3 DNA: TGTGCCAGCAGTTACGAGGGGTCGCTCACCGGGGAGCTGTTTTTT. Translating it yields CASSYEGSLTGELFF.